Below, 22 T cell receptor beta chains from the same sample are listed, as sequenced in a study of identical twins. TCRdb analysed the 5' RACE reads with MiXCR anew, one entry per CDR3 protein. Of 250,000 to 300,000 distinct CDR3 sequences in the sample, about 8.5% were seen once. The same specimen was also included in a second study, on yellow fever vaccine responses in identical twins.

Input material: CD8+ T cells sorted from blood. The receptors here all came from a woman under 30 in good health.

This clonotype appeared many times. The chain combines TRBV20-1 with TRBJ2-7, with D maybe TRBD2 (5 bases). V was shortened by 6 bases and J by 4 bases, with 16 bases between the two germline ends. The V gene's germline CDR1 is DFQATT and CDR2 SNEGSKA (reference sequence). The CDR3 is 13 residues long. CDR3 sequence (DNA): TGCAGTGCCCGAGGGCGGACGTCTTACGAGCAGTACTTC. This sequence encodes CSARGRTSYEQYF.

The sample holds a few counts of this clonotype. This rearrangement joins TRBV24-1 to TRBJ2-3; TRBD2 aligns across 9 bases. This CDR3 has 15 residues. Looked up from germline, CDR1 is KGHDR and CDR2 is SFDVKD. The trim removed 6 bases at V and 1 base at J, leaving 4 bases unmatched. The CDR3 DNA follows: TGTGCCACCAGTAACTGGACTAGCGGCACAGATACGCAGTATTTT. Translating gives CATSNWTSGTDTQYF.

This clonotype was recorded at least ten times. The chain employs TRBV9 and TRBJ2-7, with D unclear. CDR3 length equals 14 residues. Germline assignment: CDR1 SGDLS and CDR2 YYNGEE. Deletions cut 0 bases from V and 0 bases from J, with 7 bases between. The CDR3 region has the DNA TGTGCCAGCAGCGTAGATGTTAGCTCCTACGAGCAGTACTTC. Translating it yields CASSVDVSSYEQYF.

This clonotype was observed at least ten times. The chain uses TRBV29-1 and TRBJ2-5; no definite D call. Looked up from germline, CDR1 is SQVTM and CDR2 is ANQGSEA. The V end was cut by 3 bases, the J end by 5 bases, with 19 bases between. The CDR3 has 15 amino acids. The CDR3 bases are TGCAGCGTTGATGGGTCCGAGAAAAAGTGGGAGACCCAGTACTTC. This gives the protein CSVDGSEKKWETQYF.

This clonotype has at least ten counts. The V gene is TRBV29-1, the J gene TRBJ2-7; D gene unclear. Germline V gives CDR1 SQVTM, CDR2 ANQGSEA. This CDR3 comprises 13 residues. V shed 6 bases and J shed 3 bases, with 15 bases lying between them. The CDR3 reads CSVIPQNYYEQYF. CDR3 DNA: TGCAGCGTCATCCCACAGAACTACTACGAGCAGTACTTC.

This clonotype was recorded at least ten times. The chain couples TRBV6-5 to TRBJ2-7, with D tentatively TRBD1 or TRBD2 (6 bases each). The CDR3 covers 15 residues. Germline V gene data show CDR1 as MNHEY and CDR2 as SVGAGI. Trimming pared 0 bases from V and 2 bases from J, leaving 11 bases between. CDR3 sequence reads: CASSYSRGGTYEQYF. The DNA for the CDR3 is TGTGCCAGCAGTTACTCGAGAGGGGGGACCTACGAGCAGTACTTC.

The V call is TRBV11-2, the J call TRBJ2-1, with 13 nucleotides matching TRBD2. V gave up 1 base and J gave up 5 bases; unmatched junction bases: 5. Germline CDR1 and CDR2: SGHAT and FQNNGV. This CDR3 spans 17 amino acids. The CDR3 protein is CASSLVPLAGGNNEQFF. CDR3 DNA sequence: TGTGCCAGCAGCTTAGTCCCACTAGCGGGAGGGAACAATGAGCAGTTCTTC.

In this sample, this clonotype turned up a few times. The chain couples TRBV15 to TRBJ2-5; 7 bases align to TRBD1. The CDR3 extends over 14 amino acids. Per germline, CDR1 LNHNV and CDR2 YYDKDF (reference sequence). V gave up 6 bases and J gave up 3 bases; unmatched junction bases: 7. The CDR3 DNA is TGTGCCACCAGTTTAGGACAGGCCGAAGAGACCCAGTACTTC. The encoded protein is CATSLGQAEETQYF.

This clonotype appeared many times. This chain's CDR3 is CASSLRGLDEQFF. CDR3 nucleotides: TGTGCCAGCAGTTTACGGGGGTTGGATGAGCAGTTCTTC. The chain uses TRBV28 and TRBJ2-1, with D possibly matching TRBD2 (6 bases). This CDR3 has 13 amino acids. V was trimmed by 2 bases and J by 8 bases, leaving 10 bases between them. Germline loops: CDR1 MDHEN, CDR2 SYDVKM.

The rearrangement links TRBV7-9 to TRBJ2-1, with D perhaps matching TRBD1 (7 bases). Between the trimmed V and J ends, which lost 5 bases and 6 bases, there was a span of 17 bases. This CDR3 spans 15 amino acids. Germline CDR1 SEHNR, CDR2 FQNEAQ (reference sequence). The CDR3 DNA sequence: TGTGCCAGCAGCCCAGTGGCGGGACAGACCAATGAGCAGTTCTTC. It encodes CASSPVAGQTNEQFF.

This clonotype was observed at least ten times. The chain combines TRBV7-9 with TRBJ1-2, with TRBD1 identical over 10 bases. J was trimmed by 1 base and V by 4 bases; bases with no gene match: 9. This CDR3 is built from 17 residues. The V gene's germline CDR1 is SEHNR and CDR2 FQNEAQ (reference sequence). CDR3 nucleotide sequence: TGTGCCAGCAGCTCTCGGGACAGGGGCCAGAGTAACTATGGCTACACCTTC. Protein: CASSSRDRGQSNYGYTF.

The J gene is TRBJ2-1, the V gene TRBV2, with 14 bases matching TRBD2. V trimming: 8 bases; J trimming: 1 base; junction bases outside the gene matches: 16. Germline CDR1 and CDR2: SNHLY and FYNNEI. This CDR3 is 20 amino acids long. The CDR3 region is CASYIGLAGGYRASYNEQFF. DNA for the CDR3: TGTGCCAGCTATATCGGACTAGCGGGAGGCTATCGAGCGTCCTACAATGAGCAGTTCTTC.

This clonotype was counted ten times or more. The chain has TRBV11-2 and TRBJ2-1; possibly TRBD2 for D (5 bases). From germline, CDR1 is SGHAT and CDR2 FQNNGV. The V gene lost 5 bases and the J gene lost 2 bases, with 25 bases spanning the gap. The CDR3 sequence is 19 residues long. CDR3 loop: CASSTRDPTGGGPYNEQFF. The DNA of the CDR3 is TGTGCCAGCAGCACCCGAGATCCGACCGGTGGAGGCCCCTACAATGAGCAGTTCTTC.

This clonotype came up a few times. This chain joins TRBV11-2 and TRBJ2-1; D might be TRBD2 (5 bases). V gave up 1 base and J gave up 12 bases, with 22 bases separating them. Per the germline V gene, CDR1 is SGHAT and CDR2 is FQNNGV. CDR3 length: 16 amino acids. CDR3 region: CASSLGSAEARRGQFF. The CDR3 nucleotides read TGTGCCAGCAGCTTAGGGTCAGCGGAAGCACGCCGTGGGCAGTTCTTC.

DNA for the CDR3: TGTGCCAGCAGTGACGACAGGGATGGGAGTGAGCAGTTCTTC. Translating gives CASSDDRDGSEQFF. The chain links TRBV6-2 or TRBV6-3 to TRBJ2-1, with 7 bases matching TRBD1. V dropped 5 bases and J dropped 9; count of bases not matched to a gene: 10. The CDR3 is 14 residues long. Germline CDR1 is MNHEY and CDR2 is SVGEGT.

This clonotype occurred a few times. J is TRBJ2-2 and V is TRBV12-3 or TRBV12-4, with 8 positions matching TRBD2. This CDR3 region has 15 residues. The ends lost 10 bases at V and 4 bases at J; junction bases unmatched: 11. The CDR3 reads CANRGREDSTGELFF. DNA for the CDR3: TGTGCCAACCGGGGGCGGGAGGATTCCACCGGGGAGCTGTTTTTT.

V usage is TRBV5-4 and J usage is TRBJ2-7; D is uncertain. The V end was cut by 4 bases, the J end by 0 bases, with 14 bases between. The CDR3 extends over 15 amino acids. Germline loops: CDR1 SGHNT, CDR2 YYREEE (reference sequence). CDR3 in amino acids: CASSPRTDLSYEQYF. In DNA, the CDR3 is TGTGCCAGCAGCCCCCGAACGGACCTCTCCTACGAGCAGTACTTC.

This clonotype was seen at least ten times. CDR3 DNA sequence: TGTGCCAGCAGCTTATGGGTTGCGTTGGGCCAAAACTATGGCTACACCTTC. As protein: CASSLWVALGQNYGYTF. This chain links TRBV7-2 with TRBJ1-2, with D unresolved. In germline, CDR1 is SGHTA, CDR2 FQGNSA. The CDR3 runs to 17 residues. V lost 2 bases and J lost 2, with 18 bases in between.

A few counts support this clonotype. The V and J genes are TRBV6-5 and TRBJ1-4; unclear D gene. Deletions cut 2 bases from V and 0 bases from J, with 13 bases between. The CDR3 is 17 amino acids. Per germline, CDR1 MNHEY and CDR2 SVGAGI. CDR3 DNA: TGTGCCAGCAGTTACGAGGACTACAGAACAACTAATGAAAAACTGTTTTTT. Encoded protein: CASSYEDYRTTNEKLFF.

The rearrangement joins TRBV11-1 to TRBJ1-5, with 7 bases aligning to TRBD1. The V segment lost 2 bases and the J segment 0 bases; nucleotides outside the gene matches: 13. This CDR3 contains 19 residues. Germline assignment: CDR1 SGHAT and CDR2 FQDESV (reference sequence). DNA of the CDR3: TGTGCCAGCAGCTTACGCTCGAACAGGGGACACCTTAGCAATCAGCCCCAGCATTTT. This codes for CASSLRSNRGHLSNQPQHF.

In its sample, this clonotype was seen many times. This chain links TRBV7-9 with TRBJ2-5, with a weak D call TRBD2 (6 bases). This CDR3 contains 13 residues. V was shortened by 1 base and J by 4 bases, with 7 bases between the two germline ends. Germline loops: CDR1 SEHNR, CDR2 FQNEAQ (reference sequence). CDR3 in DNA: TGTGCCAGCAGCTTAGGACTAGGAGAGACCCAGTACTTC. Amino acid sequence: CASSLGLGETQYF.

This clonotype appeared many times. The chain employs TRBV7-8 and TRBJ2-1; D is tentatively TRBD1 or TRBD2 (7 bases each). Trimming left V 5 bases short and J 14 bases short, with 16 bases between. Germline assignment: CDR1 SGHVS and CDR2 FQNEAQ. The CDR3 consists of 12 residues. The CDR3 bases are TGTGCCAGCAGCCAAAGGGGAGGGACAGAGTTCTTC. It specifies CASSQRGGTEFF.